Below are 5 T cell receptor beta chains sequenced from a single sample in a study of PD-L1 blockade in urothelial cancer. The repertoire was sequenced with immunoSEQ multiplex PCR; TCRdb's copy has only in-frame clones and lacks some. The repertoire includes 87,000 or so clones, over 80% of them detected once, and approximately 2.1% sits in the top ten. The time point was: pretreatment peripheral blood. This material consisted of PBMCs, taken around atezolizumab (anti-PD-L1) treatment. The source of these receptors is a man aged 60-69 years with urothelial cancer.

This chain uses TRBV19 with TRBJ2-2; D ambiguous. Germline V lookup: CDR1 LNHDA, CDR2 SQIVND (reference sequence). This CDR3 has 13 residues. Trimming took off 6 bases at V and 5 bases at J, with 10 bases between the two ends. The CDR3 bases are TGTGCCAGTAGGGGTAGCCGGACCGGGGAGCTGTTTTTT. This encodes CASRGSRTGELFF.

The sample holds a few counts of this clone. The CDR3 sequence is CASSLGRGWGTEAFF. The CDR3 bases are TGTGCCAGCAGCTTAGGACGGGGGTGGGGCACTGAAGCTTTCTTT. The chain has TRBV7-8 and TRBJ1-1, with D possibly being TRBD1 (5 bases). Germline CDR1 SGHVS, CDR2 FQNEAQ. CDR3 length equals 15 residues. Deletions cut 1 base from V and 4 bases from J, with 13 bases between.

This rearrangement joins TRBV28 to TRBJ1-1; D perhaps matches TRBD1 (5 bases). V lost 3 bases to trimming and J lost 10 bases, with 21 bases between them. The CDR3 spans 15 residues. Germline CDR1 and CDR2: MDHEN and SYDVKM. This CDR3 reads CASSLGLTVVNRAFF. The CDR3 nucleotides read TGTGCCAGCAGTTTGGGGCTAACCGTGGTCAACAGAGCTTTCTTT.

J is TRBJ1-2 and V is TRBV10-3, with 7 nucleotides matching TRBD1. Losses at the gene ends were 4 bases for V and 8 bases for J; bases not matched to a gene: 13. The CDR3 has 15 residues. Germline V gives CDR1 ENHRY, CDR2 SYGVKD. The CDR3 bases are TGTGCCATCAGTGGTACAGGGGTAAGCTATGGCGGCTACACCTTC. This encodes CAISGTGVSYGGYTF.

The CDR3 DNA is TGTGCCAGCAGTTTTGATTCCCGGGACACTACTAACTATGGCTACACCTTC. Translation gives CASSFDSRDTTNYGYTF. The V call is TRBV28, the J call TRBJ1-2; weak D call: TRBD1 (6 bases). Trimming removed 3 bases from V and 0 bases from J, with 17 bases in between. Germline CDR1 MDHEN, CDR2 SYDVKM. This CDR3 comprises 17 residues.